Below are 26 T cell receptor beta chains sequenced from a single sample in a study of Ad26.COV2.S vaccination and SARS-CoV-2 variants (dated by TCRdb to about 2021). The treatment or condition label for this specimen denotes: around 19 received Ad26.COV2.S at low or high dose, single or two shots; 5 received placebo; per-sample allocation not given. For vaccine and placebo recipients, repertoires were sequenced using samples collected on day 63 after the first injection. The library was made by the immunoSEQ multiplex PCR assay. TCRdb took over this immuneACCESS table, retaining in-frame rearrangements with V and J assigned. Such tables are incomplete; in checked studies, under half of the missing clones stem from an unresolved V gene, and the remainder is unexplained. The sample yields under 250,000 clones; 70% to 90% were counted once. Clones ranked in the top ten supply about 2.8% of the sample.

Sequencing was performed on peripheral blood, taken in a trial of Ad26.COV2.S vaccine versus placebo. All receptors come from a person aged 18 to 65 who received the Ad26.COV2.S COVID-19 vaccine or a placebo.

This clone was seen only a few times. Other DNA sequences in the same sample also yield this CDR3. The V call is TRBV19, the J call TRBJ1-1; 7 bases map to TRBD1. CDR3 length: 12 amino acids. Trimming at V came to 8 bases and at J to 1 base, leaving 1 base not matched to a gene. Germline V gene lookup returns CDR1 LNHDA and CDR2 SQIVND (reference sequence). The CDR3: CASRDRNTEAFF. The CDR3 DNA is TGTGCCAGTCGGGACAGGAACACTGAAGCTTTCTTT.

The rearrangement joins TRBV7-9 to TRBJ2-3, with 8 positions matching TRBD2. Germline V CDR1 and CDR2: SEHNR, FQNEAQ (reference sequence). The CDR3 is made up of 15 amino acids. The trim removed 5 bases at V and 2 bases at J, leaving 6 bases unmatched. The CDR3 DNA reads as TGTGCCAGCAGCATACAAGCGGGAGCCACAGATACGCAGTATTTT. Translating it yields CASSIQAGATDTQYF.

This chain uses TRBV12-3 or TRBV12-4 with TRBJ1-3, with 8 positions matching TRBD1. V lost 5 bases, J lost 10 bases, and 4 bases stayed unmatched. CDR3 size: 12 residues. This CDR3 reads CASSQRQGTIYF. The CDR3 coding sequence is TGTGCCAGCAGTCAACGACAGGGGACCATATATTTT.

The sample holds a few counts of this clone. V and J are TRBV2 and TRBJ1-3; D may be TRBD1 (5 bases). Germline V gene data show CDR1 as SNHLY and CDR2 as FYNNEI. The CDR3 totals 15 residues. The V and J ends lost 3 bases and 4 bases respectively, with 13 bases between them. The CDR3 protein is CASSEGQGSGNTIYF. The DNA for the CDR3 is TGTGCCAGCAGTGAGGGGCAGGGATCCGGAAACACCATATATTTT.

This clone was recorded only once. The chain combines TRBV6-2 or TRBV6-3 with TRBJ2-7; the match to TRBD1 covers 7 bases. From germline, CDR1 is MNHEY and CDR2 SVGEGT. The CDR3 totals 11 residues. V lost 5 bases to trimming and J lost 9 bases; unmatched junction nucleotides: 4. CDR3 region: CASSQGGGQYV. The CDR3 DNA sequence: TGTGCCAGCAGTCAAGGGGGCGGGCAGTACGTC.

This clone was seen once. The chain carries TRBV11-2 and TRBJ1-3, with a tentative D call TRBD1 (5 bases). Trimming left V 10 bases short and J 4 bases short, with 14 bases between. Germline CDR1 reads SGHAT; CDR2 reads FQNNGV. CDR3 length: 13 residues. This CDR3 reads CATRVLTGNTIYF. In nucleotides, the CDR3 is TGTGCCACCAGGGTCCTCACAGGAAACACCATATATTTT.

The V and J genes are TRBV15 and TRBJ2-5, with 9 nucleotides matching TRBD2. Germline V CDR1 and CDR2: LNHNV, YYDKDF (reference sequence). Trimming took 3 bases from V and 5 from J; bases not matched to a gene: 10. The CDR3 is 16 residues long. The CDR3 DNA reads TGTGCCACCAGCAGTGAGGCGGGGGGGCCCGGGGAGACCCAGTACTTC. Protein product: CATSSEAGGPGETQYF.

This clone turned up a few times. The V call is TRBV6-5, the J call TRBJ1-4, with D possibly being TRBD1 (6 bases). The CDR3 has 16 amino acids. The V gene lost 0 bases and the J gene lost 7 bases, with 15 bases spanning the gap. Germline CDR1 and CDR2: MNHEY and SVGAGI. This CDR3 reads CASSYSEGVGSEKLFF. CDR3 nucleotides: TGTGCCAGCAGTTACTCCGAGGGGGTAGGGAGTGAAAAACTGTTTTTT.

This clone was observed a handful of times. The gene calls are TRBV12-1 and TRBJ2-5. TRBV12-1 is annotated as a pseudogene. The CDR3 totals 11 residues. CDR3 in DNA: TGTGCCAGCAGCACCTGGGAGACCCAGTACTTC. It encodes CASSTWETQYF.

This chain joins TRBV6-1 and TRBJ2-7; 11 bases are shared with TRBD2. Germline assignment: CDR1 MNHNS and CDR2 SASEGT. The CDR3 loop spans 15 amino acids. J was trimmed by 2 bases and V by 1 base; bases with no gene match: 1. This chain's CDR3 is CASSEDSGGAYEQYV. The CDR3 DNA sequence: TGTGCCAGCAGTGAAGATAGCGGGGGGGCCTACGAGCAGTACGTC.

This chain joins TRBV4-3 and TRBJ2-5; 8 bases are shared with TRBD2. J lost 5 bases, V lost 1 base, and 6 bases had no gene match. Per germline, CDR1 LGHNA and CDR2 YSLEER. This CDR3 comprises 15 residues. This CDR3 is CASSQVTGGRETQYF. The CDR3 DNA reads TGCGCCAGCAGCCAAGTGACGGGGGGGCGTGAGACCCAGTACTTC.

The chain carries TRBV5-1 and TRBJ1-2, with 10 bases fitting TRBD1. The CDR3 spans 13 residues. Germline CDR1 reads SGHRS; CDR2 reads YFSETQ. V shed 3 bases and J 6 bases; nucleotides not matched to a gene: 2. For the CDR3, the DNA is TGCGCCAGCAGCTCGGGACAGGGGCATGGCTACACCTTC. This gives the protein CASSSGQGHGYTF.

The chain links TRBV12-3 or TRBV12-4 to TRBJ2-1; D remains unclear. Trimming took off 7 bases at V and 3 bases at J, with 4 bases between the two ends. There are 11 residues in the CDR3. The CDR3 reads CASTRYNEQFF. The CDR3 bases are TGTGCCAGCACCCGCTACAATGAGCAGTTCTTC.

V gene TRBV5-1 combines with J gene TRBJ1-2; possible D gene TRBD1, 6 bases. CDR3 length: 14 amino acids. The germline gives CDR1 SGHRS, CDR2 YFSETQ. The ends were cut back, 1 base at V and 3 bases at J, with 10 bases in the middle. For the CDR3, the DNA is TGCGCCAGCAGCTTGAGAGGGGGGGACTATGGCTACACCTTC. Its protein is CASSLRGGDYGYTF.

V and J are TRBV27 and TRBJ1-2; D not certain. The CDR3 is 13 residues long. The V gene's germline CDR1 is MNHEY and CDR2 SMNVEV (reference sequence). V lost 4 bases, J lost 3 bases, and 9 bases lay in between. CDR3 sequence (DNA): TGTGCCAGCAGTTCGGAGGGCTACTATGGCTACACCTTC. It specifies CASSSEGYYGYTF.

In this sample, this clone turned up once. The rearrangement links TRBV9 to TRBJ2-5, with 8 bases identical to TRBD1. The germline gives CDR1 SGDLS, CDR2 YYNGEE. There are 14 residues in the CDR3. After removal of 4 bases from V and 4 bases from J, the junction contained 6 bases not matched to a gene. DNA for the CDR3: TGTGCCAGCAGCCAGACAGGGGTTGTAGAGACCCAGTACTTC. Its translation is CASSQTGVVETQYF.

V gene TRBV7-2 combines with J gene TRBJ2-2; possibly TRBD1 or TRBD2 for D (5 bases each). Germline-derived CDR1 and CDR2 are SGHTA and FQGNSA. V lost 8 bases, J lost 2 bases, and 9 bases lay in between. The CDR3 runs 13 residues. The CDR3 spells CASRDGNTGELFF. The CDR3 DNA follows: TGTGCCAGCCGGGACGGTAACACCGGGGAGCTGTTTTTT.

This chain connects TRBV2 to TRBJ1-2, with D possibly being TRBD1 (6 bases). Germline V gene lookup returns CDR1 SNHLY and CDR2 FYNNEI. The CDR3 covers 12 residues. V dropped 5 bases and J dropped 3 bases, with 7 bases sitting between them. The CDR3 sequence is CASSTGYYGYTF. Here the CDR3 DNA reads TGTGCCAGCAGTACAGGGTACTATGGCTACACCTTC.

The V and J genes are TRBV6-6 and TRBJ2-7, with D unresolved. This CDR3 is built from 12 residues. V was cut by 5 bases and J by 6 bases, with 11 bases left in between. CDR1 MNHNY and CDR2 SVGAGI come from the germline V gene (reference sequence). CDR3 sequence reads: CASSQERAEQYF. CDR3 sequence (DNA): TGTGCCAGCAGTCAGGAAAGGGCCGAGCAGTACTTC.

The V gene is TRBV30, the J gene TRBJ1-3; the D gene is possibly TRBD1 (5 bases). The CDR3 runs 13 residues. Germline values: CDR1 GTSNPN, CDR2 SVGIG (reference sequence). V was cut by 1 base and J by 4 bases, with 8 bases left in between. CDR3 protein: CAWSGRGGNTIYF. In DNA form, the CDR3 reads TGTGCCTGGAGTGGGAGGGGCGGAAACACCATATATTTT.

In DNA form, the CDR3 reads TGTGCCAGCAGCGTGGTAGGTCAGGGTGGCTACACCTTC. Translating gives CASSVVGQGGYTF. V and J are TRBV9 and TRBJ1-2; D may be TRBD1 (5 bases). Trimming cost V 2 bases and J 7 bases, with 12 bases left between them. The germline gives CDR1 SGDLS, CDR2 YYNGEE. The CDR3 has 13 amino acids.

The chain carries TRBV29-1 and TRBJ1-1; 7 bases are a match to TRBD1. Germline CDR1 and CDR2: SQVTM and ANQGSEA. The CDR3 is 12 residues long. V lost 7 bases and J lost 5; bases outside the gene matches: 7. CDR3: CSGGQEGTEAFF. The CDR3 nucleotides are TGCAGCGGCGGACAGGAAGGGACTGAAGCTTTCTTT.

Only one count was recorded for this clone. This sequence joins TRBV25-1 and TRBJ2-2; D is unresolved. Trimming took 5 bases from V and 4 from J, leaving 5 bases between them. The CDR3 runs 12 residues. Looked up from germline, CDR1 is MGHDK and CDR2 is SYGVNS. Written as DNA, the CDR3 is TGTGCCAGCAGTCAAGGCACCGGGGAGCTGTTTTTT. It encodes CASSQGTGELFF.

V is TRBV7-2 and J is TRBJ2-3; 9 bases fit TRBD2. Per the germline V gene, CDR1 is SGHTA and CDR2 is FQGNSA. This CDR3 spans 17 amino acids. V lost 4 bases, J lost 2 bases, and 10 bases stayed unmatched. The CDR3 here is CASSYARTSETTDTQYF. The DNA for the CDR3 is TGTGCCAGCAGCTACGCTCGGACTAGCGAGACCACAGATACGCAGTATTTT.

This chain joins TRBV29-1 and TRBJ2-1; possible D gene TRBD2, 6 bases. From germline, CDR1 is SQVTM and CDR2 ANQGSEA. V was trimmed by 4 bases and J by 9 bases, leaving 16 bases between them. The CDR3 totals 13 residues. The CDR3 region has the DNA TGCAGCGTTGCGAGAGTACTAGCTACTGAGCAGTTCTTC. It translates to CSVARVLATEQFF.

This clone showed up just once. This chain links TRBV3-1 (or the pseudogene TRBV3-2) with TRBJ2-7, with a possible D match to TRBD1 (6 bases). The CDR3 runs 15 residues. V lost 1 base, J lost 0 bases, and 10 bases lay in between. From germline, CDR1 is LGHDT and CDR2 YNNKEL (reference sequence). The CDR3 loop reads CASSQGGQSSYEQYF. In DNA form, the CDR3 reads TGTGCCAGCAGCCAAGGGGGGCAGAGCTCCTACGAGCAGTACTTC.